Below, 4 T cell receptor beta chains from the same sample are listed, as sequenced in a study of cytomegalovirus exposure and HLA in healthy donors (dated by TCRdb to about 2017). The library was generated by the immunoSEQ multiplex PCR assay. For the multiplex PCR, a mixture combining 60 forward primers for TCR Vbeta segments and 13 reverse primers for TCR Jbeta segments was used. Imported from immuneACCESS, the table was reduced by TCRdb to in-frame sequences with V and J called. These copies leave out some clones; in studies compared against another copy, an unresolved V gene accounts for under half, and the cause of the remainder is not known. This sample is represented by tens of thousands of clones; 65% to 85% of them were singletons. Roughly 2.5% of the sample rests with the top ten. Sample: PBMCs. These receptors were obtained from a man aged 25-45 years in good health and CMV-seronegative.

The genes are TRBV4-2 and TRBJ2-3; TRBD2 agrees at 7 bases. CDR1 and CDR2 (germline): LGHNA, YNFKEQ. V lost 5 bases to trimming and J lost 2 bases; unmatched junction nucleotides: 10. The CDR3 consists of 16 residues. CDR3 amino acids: CASSDPQRGLTDTQYF. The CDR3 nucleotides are TGTGCCAGCAGCGACCCCCAGCGGGGACTCACAGATACGCAGTATTTT.

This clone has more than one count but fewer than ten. In DNA form, the CDR3 reads TGTGCCACCAGCAGGACAGGACACTTCCCACACAATGAGCAGTTCTTC. Translated: CATSRTGHFPHNEQFF. V is TRBV15 and J is TRBJ2-1, with TRBD1 as a possible D gene (6 bases). Germline V gene sequence: CDR1 LNHNV, CDR2 YYDKDF (reference sequence). V was trimmed by 3 bases and J by 5 bases, leaving 17 bases between them. This CDR3 region has 16 residues.

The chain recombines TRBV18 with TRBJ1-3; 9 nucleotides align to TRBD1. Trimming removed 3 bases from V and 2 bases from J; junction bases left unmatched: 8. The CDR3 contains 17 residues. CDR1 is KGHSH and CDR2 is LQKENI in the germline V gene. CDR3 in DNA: TGTGCCAGCTCACCGCTCCAAACAGGGGGCACTGGAAACACCATATATTTT. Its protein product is CASSPLQTGGTGNTIYF.

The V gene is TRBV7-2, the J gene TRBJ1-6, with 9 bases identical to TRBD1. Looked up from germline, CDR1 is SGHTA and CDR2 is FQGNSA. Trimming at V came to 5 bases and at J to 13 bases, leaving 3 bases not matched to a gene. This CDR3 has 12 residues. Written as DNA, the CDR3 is TGTGCCAGCAGCAATGACAGGGGGCCCCTCCACTTT. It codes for CASSNDRGPLHF. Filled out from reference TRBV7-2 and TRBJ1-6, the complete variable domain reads GAGVSQSPSNKVTEKGKDVELRCDPISGHTALYWYRQSLGQGLEFLIYFQGNSAPDKSGLPSDRFSAERTGGSVSTLTIQRTQQEDSAVYLCASSNDRGPLHFGNGTRLTVT.